Given below is one T cell receptor (beta chain) in context. Its target is not known. The data belong to a study of CD8 T cells in Susac syndrome. The wider study: Susac syndrome patients were untreated, on corticosteroids with some adding intravenous immunoglobulin, or on intravenous immunoglobulin only. Study-level findings and limits: CD4+ repertoires of Susac syndrome patients lacked detectable clonal expansion.

Germline loops: CDR1 LNHNV, CDR2 YYDKDF (reference sequence). Trimming stripped 0 bases from V and 4 bases from J, with 9 bases between. The CDR3 spans 14 residues. When the RNA was reverse transcribed, random hexamers were used with an input of 0.5 to 1 ug. TCRdb reprocessed the immunoSEQ multiplex PCR reads via MiXCR and lists one record per CDR3 protein. The table lists about 160,000 distinct CDR3 sequences, 95% to 96% of them singletons. The clonotype was recovered from a human donor with Susac syndrome. The V and J genes are TRBV15 and TRBJ2-5; possible D gene TRBD2, 5 bases. Material for sequencing was CD4+ T cells from PBMCs. The CDR3 DNA follows: TGTGCCACCAGCAGAGATCGACGGGGAGAGACCCAGTACTTC. Encoded protein: CATSRDRRGETQYF.